The text below deals with one T cell receptor beta chain. Its cognate antigen is unknown. The length of the CDR3 is 15 residues. Trimming stripped 1 base from V and 0 bases from J, with 9 bases between. Germline V gene lookup returns CDR1 SGHTA and CDR2 FQGNSA. These data originate in a study of OX40 agonist ivuxolimab in advanced cancers. Overall study context: The study enrolled dose-escalation patients with hepatocellular carcinoma, melanoma, renal cell or head and neck cancer.

The protocol was immunoSEQ multiplex PCR, while the TCRdb copy is restricted to in-frame clones and leaves out a portion. The repertoire holds 36,000 or so clones, with about 85% as singletons. The study's findings and limits: CD4+ and CD8+ T cells in blood underwent clonal expansion by week 6 at 0.1 to 3.0 mg/kg. Some nonresponders also had low normalized T-cell clonal expansion.

The receptor was derived from an adult with an advanced solid tumor such as melanoma, head and neck, liver or kidney cancer. Sequencing was performed on CD4+ or CD8+ T cells sorted from blood, taken in a trial of the OX40 agonist ivuxolimab. The rearrangement joins TRBV7-2 to TRBJ1-2; D unclear. In nucleotides, the CDR3 is TGTGCCAGCAGCTTAGTGGATAGTTCTAACTATGGCTACACCTTC. This gives the protein CASSLVDSSNYGYTF.